What follows are 3 T cell receptor beta chains derived from one specimen sequenced in a study of T cell responses to AZD1222 COVID-19 vaccine. Measured with immunoSEQ multiplex PCR; TCRdb has only the in-frame clones, and not every one. The table shows some 200,000 clones, with more than 80% occurring only once. The specimen comprised peripheral blood, sampled 28 days after the second dose of the MenACWY control vaccine. Receptors originate from an adult who received the MenACWY meningococcal vaccine as a control.

V and J are TRBV6-2 or TRBV6-3 and TRBJ2-2; the match to TRBD1 covers 7 bases. The CDR3 spans 14 residues. Germline values: CDR1 MNHEY, CDR2 SVGEGT. Unmatched junction bases numbered 2, after V lost 0 bases and J lost 7 bases. The CDR3 loop is CASSYSGQNGELFF. DNA for the CDR3: TGTGCCAGCAGTTACTCGGGACAGAACGGGGAGCTGTTTTTT.

This clone was picked up a small number of times. The V and J genes are TRBV24-1 and TRBJ2-7; D is ambiguous. The CDR3 has 14 residues. V was pared by 3 bases and J by 6 bases, with 14 bases between. From germline, CDR1 is KGHDR and CDR2 SFDVKD. CDR3: CATSDVTRSSEQYF. CDR3 sequence (DNA): TGTGCCACCAGTGATGTGACACGCTCCAGCGAGCAGTACTTC.

V gene TRBV7-6 combines with J gene TRBJ1-1; TRBD1 might be the D (5 bases). CDR1 and CDR2 from the germline V gene are SGHVS and FNYEAQ. V dropped 1 base and J dropped 1 base, with 10 bases sitting between them. The CDR3 has 15 residues. The CDR3 DNA sequence: TGTGCCAGCAGCTTAGTTGGAGGGACGAACACTGAAGCTTTCTTT. Its translation is CASSLVGGTNTEAFF.